The TCR beta chain under discussion was sequenced for a study of T cells after posttransplantation cyclophosphamide. Regarding the study as a whole: Tissue-infiltrating T cells from skin or gut overlapped little with blood T cells. After PTCy, TRB diversity resembled that of CNI/methotrexate controls. Later post-transplant blood repertoires were often dominated by donor CD8+ memory clones.

Sequencing was performed with immunoSEQ multiplex PCR; in TCRdb, only in-frame clones are kept and a portion is missing. This sample shows 24,000 or so clones and no singletons; approximately 4.4% rests with the ten largest. The related graft donor's blood sample was taken on the day of bone marrow donation. Trimming stripped 3 bases from V and 0 bases from J, with 16 bases between. CDR1 SGHTS and CDR2 YDEGEE come from the germline V gene. The CDR3 runs to 16 residues. This clone has a count of ten or more. Its antigen is currently unknown. The sample taken for sequencing was PBMCs. The source of this sequence is a woman between 45 and 65 years old in good health, CMV-negative, and a related stem cell transplant donor. V and J are TRBV5-8 and TRBJ2-7, with D perhaps matching TRBD1 (5 bases). As DNA, the CDR3 is TGTGCCAGCAGCTCATCCTACAGGACACTCTCCTACGAGCAGTACTTC. Amino acid sequence: CASSSSYRTLSYEQYF. Full variable domain (outside the CDR3, taken from reference TRBV5-8 and TRBJ2-7): EAGVTQSPTHLIKTRGQQATLRCSPISGHTSVYWYQQALGLGLQFLLWYDEGEERNRGNFPPRFSGRQFPNYSSELNVNALELEDSALYLCASSSSYRTLSYEQYFGPGTRLTVT.